One and the same sample provided the 12 T cell receptor beta chains below, sequenced in a study of cytomegalovirus exposure and HLA in healthy donors (TCRdb year 2017). The library was obtained by the immunoSEQ multiplex PCR assay. A mixture of 60 forward primers for TCR Vbeta segments and 13 reverse primers for TCR Jbeta segments was used in the multiplex PCR. TCRdb holds this immuneACCESS table with in-frame rearrangements only. Some clones are missing; in checked studies, unresolved V genes explain under half, and the rest has no known cause. The sample table records 85,000 to 110,000 clones; 65% to 85% of these occur just once. In total, the top ten clones hold under 4.5% of the sample. Sequences were obtained from PBMCs. The receptors derive from a man aged 45-65 years in good health and CMV-seropositive.

This clone has a single count. CDR3 DNA sequence: TGCAGGGAGCCATACGAGCAGTACTTC. Protein sequence: CREPYEQYF. The V call is TRBV20-1, the J call TRBJ2-7; D is unclear. Germline V gene data show CDR1 as DFQATT and CDR2 as SNEGSKA (reference sequence). The CDR3 is 9 amino acids.

This clone was seen a handful of times. The chain is built from TRBV7-9 and TRBJ2-7, with TRBD1 matching 8 bases. CDR3 length: 15 amino acids. CDR1 is SEHNR, CDR2 FQNEAQ, per germline (reference sequence). Trimming took 4 bases from V and 7 from J; bases not matched to a gene: 12. For the CDR3, the DNA is TGTGCCAGCAGCTCCCGACTTCGGACAGGGTCTGAGCAGTACTTC. It specifies CASSSRLRTGSEQYF.

The genes are TRBV6-1 and TRBJ2-6, with D perhaps matching TRBD2 (6 bases). CDR3 size: 14 residues. Trimming took off 6 bases at V and 1 base at J, with 7 bases between the two ends. CDR1 is MNHNS, CDR2 SASEGT, per germline. CDR3 sequence (DNA): TGTGCCAGCAGACGGGAGTCTGGGGCCAACGTCCTGACTTTC. Protein sequence: CASRRESGANVLTF.

The chain is built from TRBV18 and TRBJ1-5; the D is unclear. V dropped 3 bases and J dropped 0 bases, with 6 bases sitting between them. The CDR3 has 14 amino acids. From germline, CDR1 is KGHSH and CDR2 LQKENI. The CDR3 region is CASSPGLSNQPQHF. CDR3 bases: TGTGCCAGCTCACCTGGACTTAGCAATCAGCCCCAGCATTTT.

This clone was seen once. This chain uses TRBV29-1 with TRBJ2-3, with 10 positions matching TRBD1. J lost 6 bases, V lost 4 bases, and 4 bases had no gene match. Looked up from germline, CDR1 is SQVTM and CDR2 is ANQGSEA. This CDR3 has 13 amino acids. The DNA of the CDR3 is TGCAGCGTTGGTCGGACAGGGGGGGATACGCAGTATTTT. This gives the protein CSVGRTGGDTQYF.

The chain uses TRBV2 and TRBJ1-2; no clear D gene. This CDR3 region has 14 residues. V lost 6 bases, J lost 3 bases, and 14 bases lay in between. Germline lookup yields CDR1 SNHLY and CDR2 FYNNEI. CDR3 region: CASSLPQLYYGYTF. Here the CDR3 DNA reads TGTGCCAGCAGCCTTCCACAGTTGTACTATGGCTACACCTTC.

CDR3 DNA: TGTGCCAGCAGTAGGGGGACTAGCGAAGAGACCCAGTACTTC. This encodes CASSRGTSEETQYF. The chain combines TRBV6-6 with TRBJ2-5, with TRBD2 identical over 10 bases. The J segment lost 3 bases and the V segment lost 5 bases, leaving 3 bases of the junction unmatched. Germline CDR1 MNHNY, CDR2 SVGAGI (reference sequence). CDR3 length: 14 residues.

The V gene is TRBV9, the J gene TRBJ2-3; 8 bases are shared with TRBD2. Germline values: CDR1 SGDLS, CDR2 YYNGEE. CDR3 length: 14 residues. Germline trimming cut 8 bases from V and 4 bases from J; bases unmatched to any gene: 9. The chain's CDR3 is CASTSAGVSDTQYF. For the CDR3, the DNA is TGTGCCAGTACTTCAGCGGGAGTCTCAGATACGCAGTATTTT. Looking up the rest from reference TRBV9 and TRBJ2-3 gives the full variable domain: DSGVTQTPKHLITATGQRVTLRCSPRSGDLSVYWYQQSLDQGLQFLIQYYNGEERAKGNILERFSAQQFPDLHSELNLSSLELGDSALYFCASTSAGVSDTQYFGPGTRLTVL.

This clone was seen a handful of times. This sequence joins TRBV14 and TRBJ2-2; possible D gene TRBD2, 6 bases. CDR3 length: 12 residues. CDR1 is SGHDN, CDR2 FVKESK, per germline. Trimming removed 1 base from V and 13 bases from J, with 10 bases in between. The CDR3 bases are TGTGCCAGCAGCCAAGCAGGAGGGAGGCTGTTTTTT. It specifies CASSQAGGRLFF.

For this clone: One junction end disagrees with the germline gene, perhaps due to a read error. Other DNA sequences in the same sample also yield this CDR3. The chain has TRBV7-2 and TRBJ2-5; 7 bases are a match to TRBD1. This CDR3 contains 16 residues. CDR1 SGHTA and CDR2 FQGNSA come from the germline V gene. The CDR3 coding sequence is TGCGCCAGCAGCTTCCGAAGGACAGGCCTACAAGAGACCCAGTACTTC. Translation gives CASSFRRTGLQETQYF.

This chain uses TRBV7-9 with TRBJ2-7; 10 bases align to TRBD1. V dropped 4 bases and J dropped 7; count of bases not matched to a gene: 7. CDR3 length: 14 amino acids. Germline V lookup: CDR1 SEHNR, CDR2 FQNEAQ (reference sequence). The CDR3 DNA sequence: TGTGCCAGCAGCTCGACAGGGGGCTTGGAGGAGCAGTACTTC. As protein: CASSSTGGLEEQYF.

The chain combines TRBV7-9 with TRBJ2-1, with D tentatively TRBD2 (6 bases). V was shortened by 11 bases and J by 5 bases, with 22 bases between the two germline ends. The germline V gene has CDR1 SEHNR and CDR2 FQNEAQ (reference sequence). This CDR3 spans 15 amino acids. The DNA of the CDR3 is TGTGCCGTCCAGGAGTTCGGGAGAGTCGACAATGAGCAGTTCTTC. Its translation is CAVQEFGRVDNEQFF.